This passage covers 21 T cell receptor beta chains from one sample sequenced in a study of OX40 agonist ivuxolimab in advanced cancers. The assay was immunoSEQ multiplex PCR, and TCRdb's table has in-frame clones only and misses some. The table has roughly 79,000 clones, 70% to 90% seen once. This specimen consisted of CD4+ or CD8+ T cells sorted from blood, obtained in a trial of the OX40 agonist ivuxolimab. All receptors derive from an adult with an advanced solid tumor such as melanoma, head and neck, liver or kidney cancer.

The CDR3 region is CASSQTPITSGDSYEQYF. The DNA for the CDR3 is TGCGCCAGCAGCCAAACCCCAATAACTAGCGGAGACTCCTACGAGCAGTACTTC. V usage is TRBV4-1 and J usage is TRBJ2-7; 8 bases agree with TRBD2. The CDR3 covers 18 residues. The germline CDR1 and CDR2 sequences are MGHRA and YSYEKL. The V gene end was trimmed by 2 bases and the J gene end by 0 bases; junction bases not matched to a gene: 12.

The V and J genes are TRBV5-1 and TRBJ2-5, with 8 bases matching TRBD1. Germline V CDR1 and CDR2: SGHRS, YFSETQ. V lost 2 bases, J lost 5 bases, and 5 bases stayed unmatched. The CDR3 is 14 amino acids. The CDR3 spells CASSFGQGRETQYF. CDR3 nucleotide sequence: TGCGCCAGCAGCTTCGGACAGGGTCGGGAGACCCAGTACTTC.

V and J are TRBV5-5 and TRBJ2-5; a weak D match, TRBD1 (7 bases). V lost 3 bases, J lost 2 bases, and 11 bases lay in between. The CDR3 contains 14 residues. Germline lookup yields CDR1 SGHKS and CDR2 YYEKEE (reference sequence). The CDR3 protein is CASSSPGGQETQYF. The CDR3 bases are TGTGCCAGCAGCTCTCCAGGGGGGCAAGAGACCCAGTACTTC.

This clone was seen only once. The chain links TRBV11-2 to TRBJ2-2; no firm D call. The CDR3 covers 13 residues. Germline V lookup: CDR1 SGHAT, CDR2 FQNNGV. V dropped 1 base and J dropped 5 bases, with 5 bases sitting between them. The CDR3 DNA sequence: TGTGCCAGCAGCTTAGTGGTGACCGGGGAGCTGTTTTTT. Its translation is CASSLVVTGELFF. Combining the CDR3 with reference TRBV11-2 and TRBJ2-2 gives the whole variable domain EAGVAQSPRYKIIEKRQSVAFWCNPISGHATLYWYQQILGQGPKLLIQFQNNGVVDDSQLPKDRFSAERLKGVDSTLKIQPAKLEDSAVYLCASSLVVTGELFFGEGSRLTVL.

The rearrangement links TRBV6-1 to TRBJ1-5; D might be TRBD1 (5 bases). This CDR3 has 15 amino acids. V lost 8 bases to trimming and J lost 11 bases, with 25 bases between them. The V gene's germline CDR1 is MNHNS and CDR2 SASEGT. CDR3 nucleotide sequence: TGTGCCAGCTCCCATATCCCTGACAGCCTCTTGACCCAGCATTTT. Translated: CASSHIPDSLLTQHF.

The chain combines TRBV7-9 with TRBJ2-6; D is unclear. Trimming cost V 8 bases and J 1 base, with 3 bases left between them. The CDR3 loop spans 12 amino acids. The V gene's germline CDR1 is SEHNR and CDR2 FQNEAQ (reference sequence). The CDR3 loop reads CASHSGANVLTF. The CDR3 DNA sequence: TGTGCCAGCCATTCTGGGGCCAACGTCCTGACTTTC.

V usage is TRBV11-3 and J usage is TRBJ2-1; D is ambiguous. Deletions cut 3 bases from V and 4 bases from J, with 7 bases between. Germline-derived CDR1 and CDR2 are SGHNT and YENEEA. This CDR3 contains 13 residues. CDR3 coding DNA: TGTGCCAGCAGCTTCACTGGTTACAATGAGCAGTTCTTC. This gives the protein CASSFTGYNEQFF.

V and J are TRBV7-6 and TRBJ2-3; no definite D call. The V end lost 0 bases, the J end lost 2 bases, and 0 bases lay between the germline ends. The germline CDR1 and CDR2 sequences are SGHVS and FNYEAQ. The CDR3 runs to 12 residues. CDR3 nucleotide sequence: TGTGCCAGCAGCTTAGCCACAGATACGCAGTATTTT. Its translation: CASSLATDTQYF.

The rearrangement links TRBV11-2 to TRBJ2-5; unclear D gene. The end of the DNA aligns better with TRBJ2-7, so the J call may be wrong. This CDR3 comprises 14 residues. CDR1 is SGHAT and CDR2 is FQNNGV in the germline V gene. The CDR3 nucleotides are TGTGCCAGCAGCTTTACCTCTACCTCTACCGAGCAGTACTTC. As protein: CASSFTSTSTEQYF.

As to this clone: The same CDR3 also results from other DNA sequences found in this sample. This chain uses TRBV6-5 with TRBJ2-3, with 8 bases lining up with TRBD2. The CDR3 covers 14 residues. Germline-derived CDR1 and CDR2 are MNHEY and SVGAGI. The V gene end was trimmed by 6 bases and the J gene end by 5 bases; junction bases not matched to a gene: 7. The CDR3 sequence: CASSLGLAGDTQYF. The CDR3 DNA is TGTGCCAGCAGCCTCGGGCTAGCGGGAGATACGCAGTATTTT.

This clone was detected once. The chain couples TRBV18 to TRBJ2-1, with D tentatively TRBD2 (6 bases). CDR1 and CDR2 (germline): KGHSH, LQKENI. Trimming pared 5 bases from V and 7 bases from J, leaving 12 bases between. The CDR3 length is 13 residues. In nucleotides, the CDR3 is TGTGCCAGCTCAGTGGCGGGGCGGAATGAGCAGTTCTTC. It specifies CASSVAGRNEQFF.

This rearrangement joins TRBV5-6 to TRBJ2-3; D may correspond to TRBD1 or TRBD2 (5 bases each). This CDR3 spans 13 amino acids. The germline V and J ends were trimmed by 3 bases and 10 bases, with 15 bases remaining between them. Germline CDR1 is SGHDT and CDR2 is YYEEEE. CDR3 nucleotides: TGTGCCAGCAGCTCTAACTCTGGGGGAGCGCAGTATTTT. It specifies CASSSNSGGAQYF.

The genes are TRBV6-6 and TRBJ1-1, with a possible D match to TRBD1 (6 bases). V was trimmed by 2 bases and J by 4 bases, leaving 14 bases between them. Germline CDR1 reads MNHNY; CDR2 reads SVGAGI (reference sequence). The CDR3 extends over 15 amino acids. The DNA for the CDR3 is TGTGCCAGCAGTTACCAAGGGACATCCTTCACTGAAGCTTTCTTT. Its translation is CASSYQGTSFTEAFF.

The rearrangement joins TRBV5-1 to TRBJ2-1, with D maybe TRBD1 (5 bases). The ends were cut back, 0 bases at V and 4 bases at J, with 5 bases in the middle. Germline loops: CDR1 SGHRS, CDR2 YFSETQ. CDR3 size: 13 residues. The DNA of the CDR3 is TGCGCCAGCAGCTTGGGACAGTACAATGAGCAGTTCTTC. Protein product: CASSLGQYNEQFF.

V and J are TRBV19 and TRBJ1-4, with 7 bases that match TRBD1. CDR1 and CDR2 from the germline V gene are LNHDA and SQIVND (reference sequence). V dropped 2 bases and J dropped 1; count of bases not matched to a gene: 1. This CDR3 is 15 amino acids long. CDR3 amino acids: CASSIQGGTNEKLFF. The CDR3 nucleotides are TGTGCCAGTAGTATACAGGGGGGAACTAATGAAAAACTGTTTTTT. Complete variable domain (other parts from reference TRBV19 and TRBJ1-4): DGGITQSPKYLFRKEGQNVTLSCEQNLNHDAMYWYRQDPGQGLRLIYYSQIVNDFQKGDIAEGYSVSREKKESFPLTVTSAQKNPTAFYLCASSIQGGTNEKLFFGSGTQLSVL.

The CDR3 spells CASSERWGTASDGYTF. In DNA form, the CDR3 reads TGCGCCAGCAGCGAGAGGTGGGGGACCGCGTCGGATGGCTACACCTTC. The gene calls are TRBV5-1 and TRBJ1-2, with a weak D call TRBD1 (5 bases). There are 16 residues in the CDR3. The germline gives CDR1 SGHRS, CDR2 YFSETQ. V gave up 4 bases and J gave up 6 bases, with 22 bases separating them.

This chain joins TRBV14 and TRBJ2-5; 8 bases are shared with TRBD1. The CDR3 runs 15 residues. Per germline, CDR1 SGHDN and CDR2 FVKESK. The trim removed 0 bases at V and 5 bases at J, leaving 5 bases unmatched. Written as DNA, the CDR3 is TGTGCCAGCAGCCAAGATTCAGGGGGCACGGAGACCCAGTACTTC. Its protein product is CASSQDSGGTETQYF.

The V call is TRBV28, the J call TRBJ2-1; unclear D gene. The V end was cut by 10 bases, the J end by 6 bases, with 19 bases between. In germline, CDR1 is MDHEN, CDR2 SYDVKM. The CDR3 loop spans 14 amino acids. CDR3 nucleotide sequence: TGTGCCAAGCGCTTAGTGATCTTTGGCAATGAGCAGTTCTTC. Translation gives CAKRLVIFGNEQFF.

The chain uses TRBV21-1 and TRBJ1-2. TRBV21-1 is classified as a pseudogene. The CDR3 is 17 residues long. CDR3 coding DNA: TGTGCCAGCAGCAAAGCGCAGTCAGAATACAACTACTATGGCTACACCTTC. Translated: CASSKAQSEYNYYGYTF.

The rearrangement joins TRBV11-3 to TRBJ2-5, with 8 bases fitting TRBD2. The V and J ends lost 1 base and 7 bases, in that order; junction bases with no gene match: 5. Germline CDR1 and CDR2: SGHNT and YENEEA. The CDR3 consists of 14 residues. The CDR3 nucleotides are TGTGCCAGCAGCTTAGGAGCGGGAGCTGGGACCCAGTACTTC. It is translated as CASSLGAGAGTQYF. Full variable domain (remainder filled in from reference TRBV11-3 and TRBJ2-5): EAGVVQSPRYKIIEKKQPVAFWCNPISGHNTLYWYLQNLGQGPELLIRYENEEAVDDSQLPKDRFSAERLKGVDSTLKIQPAELGDSAVYLCASSLGAGAGTQYFGPGTRLLVL.

The chain has TRBV7-9 and TRBJ2-5; 7 nucleotides agree with TRBD1. The CDR3 totals 15 residues. Germline V gene lookup returns CDR1 SEHNR and CDR2 FQNEAQ (reference sequence). Trimming at V came to 5 bases and at J to 1 base, leaving 7 bases not matched to a gene. The CDR3 region is CASSSSGQTQETQYF. The CDR3 DNA follows: TGTGCCAGCAGCAGCTCGGGACAGACCCAAGAGACCCAGTACTTC.